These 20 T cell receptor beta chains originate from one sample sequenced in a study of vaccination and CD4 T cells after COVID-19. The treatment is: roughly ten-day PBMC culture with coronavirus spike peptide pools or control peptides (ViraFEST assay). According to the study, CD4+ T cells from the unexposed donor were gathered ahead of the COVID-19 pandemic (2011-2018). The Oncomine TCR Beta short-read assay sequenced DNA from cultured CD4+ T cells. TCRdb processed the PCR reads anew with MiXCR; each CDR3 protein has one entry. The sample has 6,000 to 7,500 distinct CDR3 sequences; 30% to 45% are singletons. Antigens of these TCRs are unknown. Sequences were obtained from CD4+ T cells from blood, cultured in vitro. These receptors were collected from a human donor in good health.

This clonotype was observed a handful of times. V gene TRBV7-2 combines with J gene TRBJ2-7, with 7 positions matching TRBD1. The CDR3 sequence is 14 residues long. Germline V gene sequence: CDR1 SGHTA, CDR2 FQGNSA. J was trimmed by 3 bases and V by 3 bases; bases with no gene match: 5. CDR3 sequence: CASSFLQGVYEQYF. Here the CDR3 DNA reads TGTGCCAGCAGCTTCTTGCAGGGGGTCTACGAGCAGTACTTC. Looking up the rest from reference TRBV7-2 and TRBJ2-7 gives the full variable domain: GAGVSQSPSNKVTEKGKDVELRCDPISGHTALYWYRQSLGQGLEFLIYFQGNSAPDKSGLPSDRFSAERTGGSVSTLTIQRTQQEDSAVYLCASSFLQGVYEQYFGPGTRLTVT.

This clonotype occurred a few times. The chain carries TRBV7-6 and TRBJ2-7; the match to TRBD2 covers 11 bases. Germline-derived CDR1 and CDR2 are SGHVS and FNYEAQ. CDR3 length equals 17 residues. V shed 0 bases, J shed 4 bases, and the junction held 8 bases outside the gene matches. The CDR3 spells CASSLAPGTSGAYEQYF. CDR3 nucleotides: TGTGCCAGCAGCTTAGCACCCGGGACTAGCGGAGCATACGAGCAGTACTTC.

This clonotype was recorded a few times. CDR3: CAWSWGEGSPLHF. The CDR3 DNA reads TGTGCCTGGAGTTGGGGGGAGGGTTCACCCCTCCACTTT. The genes are TRBV30 and TRBJ1-6; perhaps TRBD1 as D (5 bases). Germline V gives CDR1 GTSNPN, CDR2 SVGIG (reference sequence). Trimming pared 2 bases from V and 9 bases from J, leaving 11 bases between. CDR3 size: 13 residues.

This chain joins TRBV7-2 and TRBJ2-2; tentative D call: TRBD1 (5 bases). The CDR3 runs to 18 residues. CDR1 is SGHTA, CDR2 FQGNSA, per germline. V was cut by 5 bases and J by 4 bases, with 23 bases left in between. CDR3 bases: TGTGCCAGCAGCCACAAACTTAAGACAGACTTAACCACCGGGGAGCTGTTTTTT. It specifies CASSHKLKTDLTTGELFF.

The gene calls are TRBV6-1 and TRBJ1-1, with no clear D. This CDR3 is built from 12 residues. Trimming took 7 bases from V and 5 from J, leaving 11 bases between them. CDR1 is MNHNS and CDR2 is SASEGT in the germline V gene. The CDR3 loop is CASNSGRTEAFF. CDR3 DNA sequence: TGTGCCAGCAACTCCGGGAGGACTGAAGCTTTCTTT.

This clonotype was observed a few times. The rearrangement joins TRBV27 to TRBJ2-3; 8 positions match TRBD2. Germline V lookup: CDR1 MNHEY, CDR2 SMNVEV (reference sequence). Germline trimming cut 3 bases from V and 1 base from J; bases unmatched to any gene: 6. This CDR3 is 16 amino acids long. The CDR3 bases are TGTGCCAGCAGTTTTACCGGGACTAGGGGCACAGATACGCAGTATTTT. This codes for CASSFTGTRGTDTQYF.

CDR3 bases: TGCGCCAGCAGCAAGGGACTAGCGGGCCTGGAGACCCAGTACTTC. Translating it yields CASSKGLAGLETQYF. The chain joins TRBV5-1 to TRBJ2-5; the match to TRBD2 covers 12 bases. CDR1 is SGHRS, CDR2 YFSETQ, per germline. V dropped 4 bases and J dropped 5; count of bases not matched to a gene: 6. The CDR3 contains 15 residues.

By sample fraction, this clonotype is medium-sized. The CDR3 loop reads CSAKALAGGPGTGELFF. The CDR3 DNA is TGCAGTGCTAAGGCACTAGCGGGGGGGCCGGGCACCGGGGAGCTGTTTTTT. V usage is TRBV20-1 and J usage is TRBJ2-2, with 13 bases that match TRBD2. The trim removed 4 bases at V and 4 bases at J, leaving 9 bases unmatched. Germline CDR1 DFQATT, CDR2 SNEGSKA (reference sequence). The CDR3 length is 17 residues.

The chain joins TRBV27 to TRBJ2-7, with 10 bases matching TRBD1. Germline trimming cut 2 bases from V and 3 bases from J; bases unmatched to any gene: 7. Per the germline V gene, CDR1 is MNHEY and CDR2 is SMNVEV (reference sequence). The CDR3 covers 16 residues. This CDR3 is CASSLRARTGGYEQYF. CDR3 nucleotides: TGTGCCAGCAGTTTAAGGGCCCGGACAGGGGGCTACGAGCAGTACTTC.

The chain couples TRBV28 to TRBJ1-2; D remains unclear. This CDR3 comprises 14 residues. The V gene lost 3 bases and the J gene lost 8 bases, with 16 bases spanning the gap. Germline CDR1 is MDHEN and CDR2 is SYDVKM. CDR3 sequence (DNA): TGTGCCAGCAGTTTCAAGGGTGGGGTTTCGGGCTACACCTTC. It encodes CASSFKGGVSGYTF.

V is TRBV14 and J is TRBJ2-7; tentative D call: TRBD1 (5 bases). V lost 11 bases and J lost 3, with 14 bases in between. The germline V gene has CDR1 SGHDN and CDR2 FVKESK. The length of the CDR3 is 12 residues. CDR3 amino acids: CAGHAGFYEQYF. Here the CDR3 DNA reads TGTGCCGGCCACGCAGGGTTCTACGAGCAGTACTTC.

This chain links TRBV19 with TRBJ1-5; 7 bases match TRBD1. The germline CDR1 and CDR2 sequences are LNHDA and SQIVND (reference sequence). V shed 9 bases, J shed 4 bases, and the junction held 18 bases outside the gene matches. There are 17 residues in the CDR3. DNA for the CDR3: TGTGCCAGCGGAGGGGAGGGGCGGACAGGCGCAAATCAGCCCCAGCATTTT. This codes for CASGGEGRTGANQPQHF.

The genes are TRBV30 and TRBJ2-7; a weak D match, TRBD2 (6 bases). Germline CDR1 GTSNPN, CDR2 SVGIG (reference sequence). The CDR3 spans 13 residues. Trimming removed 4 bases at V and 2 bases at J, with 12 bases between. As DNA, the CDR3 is TGTGCCTGGAAGGGTAGCGGACCCTACGAGCAGTACTTC. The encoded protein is CAWKGSGPYEQYF.

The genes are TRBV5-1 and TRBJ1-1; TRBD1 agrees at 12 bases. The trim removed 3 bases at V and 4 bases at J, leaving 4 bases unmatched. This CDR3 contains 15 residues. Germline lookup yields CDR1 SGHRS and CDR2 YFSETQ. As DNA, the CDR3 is TGCGCCAGCAGCTCGGGACAGGGGGCGGCCACTGAAGCTTTCTTT. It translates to CASSSGQGAATEAFF.

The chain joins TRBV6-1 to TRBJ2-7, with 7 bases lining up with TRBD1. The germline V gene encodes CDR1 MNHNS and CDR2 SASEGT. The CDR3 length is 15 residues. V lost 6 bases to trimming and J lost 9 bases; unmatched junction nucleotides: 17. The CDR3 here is CASSVNRDRGSSQYF. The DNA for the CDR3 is TGTGCCAGCAGCGTAAACCGGGACAGAGGATCGTCGCAGTACTTC.

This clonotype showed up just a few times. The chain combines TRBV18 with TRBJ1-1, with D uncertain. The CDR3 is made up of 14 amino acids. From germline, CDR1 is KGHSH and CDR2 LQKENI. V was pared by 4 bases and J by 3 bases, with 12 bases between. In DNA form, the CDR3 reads TGTGCCAGCTCACTGCGGGTTGGGGACACTGAAGCTTTCTTT. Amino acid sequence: CASSLRVGDTEAFF.

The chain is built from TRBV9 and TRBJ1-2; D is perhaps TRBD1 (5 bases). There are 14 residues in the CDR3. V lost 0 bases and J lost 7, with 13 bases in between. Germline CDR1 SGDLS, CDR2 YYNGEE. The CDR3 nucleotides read TGTGCCAGCAGCGTAGGGGTGGCCGGGGGTGGCTACACCTTC. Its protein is CASSVGVAGGGYTF.

The CDR3 nucleotides are TGTGCCATCAGTAGGACAGAAGACTATGGCTACACCTTC. This encodes CAISRTEDYGYTF. V gene TRBV10-3 combines with J gene TRBJ1-2, with D maybe TRBD1 (6 bases). The CDR3 consists of 13 residues. V was shortened by 5 bases and J by 3 bases, with 10 bases between the two germline ends. Germline V CDR1 and CDR2: ENHRY, SYGVKD.

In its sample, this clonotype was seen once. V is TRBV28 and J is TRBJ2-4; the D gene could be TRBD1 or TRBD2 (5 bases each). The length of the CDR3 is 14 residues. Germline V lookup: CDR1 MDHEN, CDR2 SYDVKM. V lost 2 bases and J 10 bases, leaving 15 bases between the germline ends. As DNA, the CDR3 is TGTGCCAGCAGTTTAGGGGCCGGGATTGGAATTCAGTACTTC. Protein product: CASSLGAGIGIQYF.

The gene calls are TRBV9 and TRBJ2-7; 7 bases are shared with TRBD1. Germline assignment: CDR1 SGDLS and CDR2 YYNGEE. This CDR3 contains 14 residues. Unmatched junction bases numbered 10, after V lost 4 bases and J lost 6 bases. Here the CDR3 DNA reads TGTGCCAGCAGCCTTCGACAGGGAAAAGGCGAGCAGTACTTC. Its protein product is CASSLRQGKGEQYF.